This T cell receptor beta chain was found in a study of blood T cell repertoires in COVID-19. CDR3 length: 14 residues. The germline V gene has CDR1 SGDLS and CDR2 YYNGEE. V lost 3 bases and J lost 3, with 13 bases in between. Here immunoSEQ multiplex PCR was the method, and the copy in TCRdb shows in-frame clones only, minus some. This table has about 220,000 clones, approximately 80% appearing once. The rearrangement joins TRBV9 to TRBJ2-7; possible D gene TRBD1, 6 bases. The sequenced material came from peripheral blood. The sequence came from a human donor in a cohort sampled during active COVID-19. The CDR3 protein is CASSETGSYYEQYF. The CDR3 bases are TGTGCCAGCAGCGAGACAGGTTCCTACTACGAGCAGTACTTC.